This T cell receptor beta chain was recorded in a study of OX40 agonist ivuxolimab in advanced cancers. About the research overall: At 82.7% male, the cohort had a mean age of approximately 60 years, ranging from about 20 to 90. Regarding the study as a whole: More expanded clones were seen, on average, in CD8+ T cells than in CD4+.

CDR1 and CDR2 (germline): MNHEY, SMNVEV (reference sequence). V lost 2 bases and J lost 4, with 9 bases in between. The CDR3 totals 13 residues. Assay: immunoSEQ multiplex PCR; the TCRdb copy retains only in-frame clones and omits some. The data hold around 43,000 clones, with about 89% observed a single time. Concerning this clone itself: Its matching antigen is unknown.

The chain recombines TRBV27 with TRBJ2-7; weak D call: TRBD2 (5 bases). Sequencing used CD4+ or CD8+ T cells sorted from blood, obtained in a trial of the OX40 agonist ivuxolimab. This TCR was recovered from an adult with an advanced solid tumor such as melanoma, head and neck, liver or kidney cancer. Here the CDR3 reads CASSLGRTYEQYF. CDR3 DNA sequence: TGTGCCAGCAGTTTAGGGCGGACTTACGAGCAGTACTTC.